Reported below is one TCR beta chain. Its antigen is unknown. Profiling relied on immunoSEQ multiplex PCR, and the TCRdb table lists in-frame clones only, not all of them. This sample has about 62,000 clones, with roughly 92% found just once. The sample is drawn from a study of OX40 agonist ivuxolimab in advanced cancers. Across the whole study: While on treatment, patients had intravenous ivuxolimab at 0.01 to 10 mg/kg every 2 weeks. Partial responses occurred in three patients (one hepatocellular carcinoma, two cutaneous melanoma).

The CDR3 has 14 residues. Germline CDR1 SGHDT, CDR2 YYEEEE. Trimming took off 0 bases at V and 6 bases at J, with 10 bases between the two ends. Findings and caveats of the study: More expanded clones were seen, on average, in CD8+ T cells than in CD4+. Partial responders receiving 0.1-3.0 mg/kg showed among the lowest clonal expansion.

The sequence was obtained from an adult with an advanced solid tumor such as melanoma, head and neck, liver or kidney cancer. Material: CD4+ or CD8+ T cells sorted from blood, obtained in a trial of the OX40 agonist ivuxolimab. This chain uses TRBV5-6 with TRBJ1-3; D possibly corresponds to TRBD1 (5 bases). The CDR3 DNA reads as TGTGCCAGCAGCTTGGGAGACAGTGTAAACACCATATATTTT. Protein product: CASSLGDSVNTIYF.